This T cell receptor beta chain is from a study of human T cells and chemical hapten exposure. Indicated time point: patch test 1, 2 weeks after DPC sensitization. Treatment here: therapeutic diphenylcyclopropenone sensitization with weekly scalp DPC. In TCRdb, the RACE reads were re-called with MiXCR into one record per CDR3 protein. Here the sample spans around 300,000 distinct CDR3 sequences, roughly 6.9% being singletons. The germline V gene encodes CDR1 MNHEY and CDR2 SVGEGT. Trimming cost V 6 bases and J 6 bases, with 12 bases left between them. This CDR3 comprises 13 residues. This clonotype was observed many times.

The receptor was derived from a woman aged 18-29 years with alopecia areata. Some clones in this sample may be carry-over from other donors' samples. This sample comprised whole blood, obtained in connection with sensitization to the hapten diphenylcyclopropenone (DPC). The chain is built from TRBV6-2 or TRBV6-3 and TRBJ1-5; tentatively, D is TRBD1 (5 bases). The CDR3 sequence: CASRWAGSQPQHF. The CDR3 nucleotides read TGTGCCAGCAGGTGGGCAGGGAGTCAGCCCCAGCATTTT.